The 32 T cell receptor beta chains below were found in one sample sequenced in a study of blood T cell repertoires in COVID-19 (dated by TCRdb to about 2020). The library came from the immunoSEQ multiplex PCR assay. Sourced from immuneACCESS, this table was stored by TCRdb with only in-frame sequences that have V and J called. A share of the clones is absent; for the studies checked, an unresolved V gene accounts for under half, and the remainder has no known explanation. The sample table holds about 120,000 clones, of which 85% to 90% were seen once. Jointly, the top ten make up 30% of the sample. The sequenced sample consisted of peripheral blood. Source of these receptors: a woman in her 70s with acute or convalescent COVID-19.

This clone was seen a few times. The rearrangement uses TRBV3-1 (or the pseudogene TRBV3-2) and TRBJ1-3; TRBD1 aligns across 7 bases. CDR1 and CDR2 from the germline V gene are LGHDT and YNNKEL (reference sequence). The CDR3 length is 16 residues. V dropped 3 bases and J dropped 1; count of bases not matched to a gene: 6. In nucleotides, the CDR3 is TGTGCCAGCAGCCACTTACAGGGGAATTCTGGAAACACCATATATTTT. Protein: CASSHLQGNSGNTIYF.

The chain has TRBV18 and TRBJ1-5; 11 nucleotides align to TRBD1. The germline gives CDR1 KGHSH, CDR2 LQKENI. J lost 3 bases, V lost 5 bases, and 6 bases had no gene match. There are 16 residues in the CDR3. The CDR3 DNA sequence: TGTGCCAGCTCATTCGGACAGGGGGCAGTCAATCAGCCCCAGCATTTT. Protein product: CASSFGQGAVNQPQHF.

In nucleotides, the CDR3 is TGCGCCAGCAACCCGACTAGCGGGGACCACGAGCAGTACTTC. Translation: CASNPTSGDHEQYF. The genes are TRBV10-2 and TRBJ2-7; 11 bases agree with TRBD2. Germline values: CDR1 WSHSY, CDR2 SAAADI. This CDR3 spans 14 amino acids. J gave up 5 bases and V 7 bases, and 7 bases lay outside the gene matches.

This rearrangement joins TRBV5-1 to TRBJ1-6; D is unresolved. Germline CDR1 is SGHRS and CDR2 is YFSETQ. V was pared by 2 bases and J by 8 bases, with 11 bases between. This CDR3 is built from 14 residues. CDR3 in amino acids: CASSLSQIDSPLHF. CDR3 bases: TGCGCCAGCAGCTTAAGTCAGATTGATTCACCCCTCCACTTT.

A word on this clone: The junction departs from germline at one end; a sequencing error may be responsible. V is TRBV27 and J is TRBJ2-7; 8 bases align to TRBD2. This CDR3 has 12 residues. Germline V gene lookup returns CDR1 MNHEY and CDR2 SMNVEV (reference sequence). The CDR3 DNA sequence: TGTGCCAGCAGTTTTCGGGGGGGGGCGGAGAGCTTC. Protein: CASSFRGGAESF.

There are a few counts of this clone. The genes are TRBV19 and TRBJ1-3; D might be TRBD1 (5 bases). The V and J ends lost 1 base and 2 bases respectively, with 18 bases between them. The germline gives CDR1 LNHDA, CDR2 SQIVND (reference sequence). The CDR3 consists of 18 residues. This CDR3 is CASSIGALQGKAGNTIYF. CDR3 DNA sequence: TGTGCCAGTAGTATAGGGGCCTTGCAGGGTAAGGCTGGAAACACCATATATTTT. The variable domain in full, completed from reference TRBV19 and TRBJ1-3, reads DGGITQSPKYLFRKEGQNVTLSCEQNLNHDAMYWYRQDPGQGLRLIYYSQIVNDFQKGDIAEGYSVSREKKESFPLTVTSAQKNPTAFYLCASSIGALQGKAGNTIYFGEGSWLTVV.

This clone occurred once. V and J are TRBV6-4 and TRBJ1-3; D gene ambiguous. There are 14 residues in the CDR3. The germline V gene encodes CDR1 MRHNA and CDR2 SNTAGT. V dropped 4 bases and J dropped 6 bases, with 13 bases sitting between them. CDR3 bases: TGTGCCAGCAGTGGACACTTTAGAGTAAACACCATATATTTT. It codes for CASSGHFRVNTIYF.

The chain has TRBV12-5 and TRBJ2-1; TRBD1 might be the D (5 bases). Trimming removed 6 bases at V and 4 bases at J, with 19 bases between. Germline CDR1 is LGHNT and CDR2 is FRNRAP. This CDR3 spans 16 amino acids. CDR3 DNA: TGTGCTAGTGGCCCCCGACAGTCAACGCTTTACAATGAGCAGTTCTTC. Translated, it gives CASGPRQSTLYNEQFF.

The CDR3 DNA is TGTGCCAGCAGCAGCATGGCTAGCGGGGGTGGAGAGACCCAGTACTTC. Residues: CASSSMASGGGETQYF. The chain joins TRBV9 to TRBJ2-5; TRBD2 agrees at 10 bases. From germline, CDR1 is SGDLS and CDR2 YYNGEE. V shed 4 bases and J 4 bases; nucleotides not matched to a gene: 10. This CDR3 region has 16 residues.

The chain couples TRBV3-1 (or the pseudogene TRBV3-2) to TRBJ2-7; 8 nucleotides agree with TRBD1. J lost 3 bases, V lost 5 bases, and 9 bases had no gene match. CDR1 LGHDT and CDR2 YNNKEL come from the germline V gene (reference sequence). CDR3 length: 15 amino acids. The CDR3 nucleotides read TGTGCCAGCAGCTCGAGACAGGGGTTTTTCTACGAGCAGTACTTC. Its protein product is CASSSRQGFFYEQYF.

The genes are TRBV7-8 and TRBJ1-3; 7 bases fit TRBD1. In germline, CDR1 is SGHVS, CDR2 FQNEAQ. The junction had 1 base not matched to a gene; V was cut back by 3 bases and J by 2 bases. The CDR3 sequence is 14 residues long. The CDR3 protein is CASSFGQAGNTIYF. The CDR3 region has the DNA TGTGCCAGCAGCTTTGGACAGGCTGGAAACACCATATATTTT.

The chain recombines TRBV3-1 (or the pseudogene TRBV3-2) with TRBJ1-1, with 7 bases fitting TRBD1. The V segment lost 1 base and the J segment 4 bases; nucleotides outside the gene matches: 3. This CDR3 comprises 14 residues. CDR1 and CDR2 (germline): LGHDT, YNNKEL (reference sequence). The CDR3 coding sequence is TGTGCCAGCAGCCAAGCGGCAGGGGGCACTGAAGCTTTCTTT. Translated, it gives CASSQAAGGTEAFF.

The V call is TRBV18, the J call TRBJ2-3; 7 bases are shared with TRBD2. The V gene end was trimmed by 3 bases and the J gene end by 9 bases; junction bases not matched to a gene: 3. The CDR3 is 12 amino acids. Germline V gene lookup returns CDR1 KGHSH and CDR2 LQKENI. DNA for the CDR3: TGTGCCAGCTCACCGACTAGCTCAACGCAGTATTTT. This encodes CASSPTSSTQYF.

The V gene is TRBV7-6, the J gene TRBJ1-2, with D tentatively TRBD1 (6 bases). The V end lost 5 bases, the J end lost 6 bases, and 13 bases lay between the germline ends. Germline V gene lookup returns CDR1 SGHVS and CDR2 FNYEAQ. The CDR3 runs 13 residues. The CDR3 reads CASSLGQSHGYTF. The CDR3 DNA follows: TGTGCCAGCAGCCTAGGACAGTCCCATGGCTACACCTTC.

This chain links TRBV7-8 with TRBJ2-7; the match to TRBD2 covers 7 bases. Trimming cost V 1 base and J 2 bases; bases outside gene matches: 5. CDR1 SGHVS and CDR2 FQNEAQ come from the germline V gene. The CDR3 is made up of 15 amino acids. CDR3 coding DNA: TGTGCCAGCAGCTTAGTGGAGCGGGGCACCTACGAGCAGTACTTC. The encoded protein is CASSLVERGTYEQYF.

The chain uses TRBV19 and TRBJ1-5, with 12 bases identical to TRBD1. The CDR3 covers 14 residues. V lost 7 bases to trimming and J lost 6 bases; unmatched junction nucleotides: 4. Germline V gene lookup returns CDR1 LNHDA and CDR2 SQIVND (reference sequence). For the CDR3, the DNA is TGTGCCAGTACCGGGACAGGGGGCTTTCAGCCCCAGCATTTT. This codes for CASTGTGGFQPQHF.

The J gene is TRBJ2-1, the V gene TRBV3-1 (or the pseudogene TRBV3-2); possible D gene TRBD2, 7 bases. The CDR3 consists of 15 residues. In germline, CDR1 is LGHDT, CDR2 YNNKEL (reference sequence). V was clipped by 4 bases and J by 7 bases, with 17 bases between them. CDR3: CASSLAGGGGNEQFF. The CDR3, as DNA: TGTGCCAGCAGCCTGGCCGGGGGCGGGGGTAATGAGCAGTTCTTC.

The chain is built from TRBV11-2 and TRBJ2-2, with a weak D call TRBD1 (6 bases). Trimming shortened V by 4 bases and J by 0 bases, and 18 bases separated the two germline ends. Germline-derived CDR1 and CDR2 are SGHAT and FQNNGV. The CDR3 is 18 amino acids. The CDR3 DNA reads TGTGCCAGCAGCTCAGCCCTAGACAGGTTCGCGAACACCGGGGAGCTGTTTTTT. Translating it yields CASSSALDRFANTGELFF.

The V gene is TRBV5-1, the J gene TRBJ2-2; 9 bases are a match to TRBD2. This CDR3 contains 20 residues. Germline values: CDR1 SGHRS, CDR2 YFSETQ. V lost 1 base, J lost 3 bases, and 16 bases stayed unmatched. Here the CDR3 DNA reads TGCGCCAGCAGCTTGAAGGGGGCCAAGCGCCTAGCGGGGTACACCGGGGAGCTGTTTTTT. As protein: CASSLKGAKRLAGYTGELFF.

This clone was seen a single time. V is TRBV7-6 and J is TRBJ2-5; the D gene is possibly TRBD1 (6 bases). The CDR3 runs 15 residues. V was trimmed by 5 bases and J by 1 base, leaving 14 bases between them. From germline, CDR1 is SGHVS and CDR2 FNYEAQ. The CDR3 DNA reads TGTGCCAGCAGCCTCGGGACACTACGCCAAGAGACCCAGTACTTC. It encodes CASSLGTLRQETQYF.

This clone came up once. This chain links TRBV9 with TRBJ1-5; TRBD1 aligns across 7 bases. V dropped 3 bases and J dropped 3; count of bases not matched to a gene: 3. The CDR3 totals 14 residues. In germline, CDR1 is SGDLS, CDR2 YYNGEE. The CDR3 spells CASSEQGTNQPQHF. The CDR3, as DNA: TGTGCCAGCAGCGAACAGGGGACCAATCAGCCCCAGCATTTT.

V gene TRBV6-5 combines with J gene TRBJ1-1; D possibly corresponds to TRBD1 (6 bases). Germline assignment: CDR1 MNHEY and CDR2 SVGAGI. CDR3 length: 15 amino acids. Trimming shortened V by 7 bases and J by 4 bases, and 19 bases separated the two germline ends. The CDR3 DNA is TGTGCCAGCACCGCAGCGGGGGCAGGGTCCACTGAAGCTTTCTTT. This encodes CASTAAGAGSTEAFF.

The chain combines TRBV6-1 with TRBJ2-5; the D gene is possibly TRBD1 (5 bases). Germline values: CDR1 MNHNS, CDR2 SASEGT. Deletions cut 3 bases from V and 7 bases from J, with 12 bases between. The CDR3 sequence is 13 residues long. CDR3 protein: CASSDQGWGTQYF. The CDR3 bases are TGTGCCAGCAGTGATCAGGGTTGGGGGACCCAGTACTTC.

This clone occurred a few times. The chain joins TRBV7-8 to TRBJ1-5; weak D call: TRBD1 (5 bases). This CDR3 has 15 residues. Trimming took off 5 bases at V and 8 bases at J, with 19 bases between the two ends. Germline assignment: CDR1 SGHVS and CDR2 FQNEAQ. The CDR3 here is CASSTQLGGDKPQHF. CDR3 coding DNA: TGTGCCAGCAGCACCCAACTTGGGGGGGATAAGCCCCAGCATTTT.

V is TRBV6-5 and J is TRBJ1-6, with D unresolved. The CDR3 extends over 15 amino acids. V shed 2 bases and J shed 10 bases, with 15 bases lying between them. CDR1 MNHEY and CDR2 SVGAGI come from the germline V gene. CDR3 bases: TGTGCCAGCAGTTACCGCACGGGGTACGGGTCACCCCTCCACTTT. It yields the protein CASSYRTGYGSPLHF.

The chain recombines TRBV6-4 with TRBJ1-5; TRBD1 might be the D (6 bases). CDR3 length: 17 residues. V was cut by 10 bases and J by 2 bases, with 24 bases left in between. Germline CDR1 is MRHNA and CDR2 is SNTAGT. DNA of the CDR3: TGTGCCAAAAAGGACAGACCCTGTTGGTATGGCAATCAGCCCCAGCATTTT. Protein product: CAKKDRPCWYGNQPQHF.

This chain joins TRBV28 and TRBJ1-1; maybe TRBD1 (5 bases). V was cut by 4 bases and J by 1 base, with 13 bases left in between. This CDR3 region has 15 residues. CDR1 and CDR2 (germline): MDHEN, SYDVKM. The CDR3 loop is CASSSPGGGNTEAFF. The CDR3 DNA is TGTGCCAGCAGTTCCCCCGGGGGGGGGAACACTGAAGCTTTCTTT.

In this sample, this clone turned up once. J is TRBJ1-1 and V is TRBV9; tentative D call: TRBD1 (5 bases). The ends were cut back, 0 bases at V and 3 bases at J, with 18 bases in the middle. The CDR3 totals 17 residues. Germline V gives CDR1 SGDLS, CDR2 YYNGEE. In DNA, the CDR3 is TGTGCCAGCAGCGTAGAAGACAGACCCCGGGGGGACACTGAAGCTTTCTTT. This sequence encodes CASSVEDRPRGDTEAFF.

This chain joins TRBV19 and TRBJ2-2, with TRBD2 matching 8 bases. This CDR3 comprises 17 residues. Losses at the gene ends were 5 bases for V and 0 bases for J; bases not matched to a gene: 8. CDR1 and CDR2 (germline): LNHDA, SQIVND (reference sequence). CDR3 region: CASSGPGLVTNTGELFF. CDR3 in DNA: TGTGCCAGTAGTGGGCCGGGACTAGTAACGAACACCGGGGAGCTGTTTTTT.

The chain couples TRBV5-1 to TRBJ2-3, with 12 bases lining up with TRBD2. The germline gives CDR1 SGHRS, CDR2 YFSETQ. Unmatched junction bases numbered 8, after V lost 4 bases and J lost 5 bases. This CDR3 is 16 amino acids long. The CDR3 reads CASSISSGGALDTQYF. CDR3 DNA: TGCGCCAGCAGCATATCTAGCGGGGGGGCCCTAGATACGCAGTATTTT.

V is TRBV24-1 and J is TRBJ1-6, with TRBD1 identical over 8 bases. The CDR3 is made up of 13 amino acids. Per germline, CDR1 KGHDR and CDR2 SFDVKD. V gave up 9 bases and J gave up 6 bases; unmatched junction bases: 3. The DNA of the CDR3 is TGTGCCACCCAGGGGGCACTTAATTCACCCCTCCACTTT. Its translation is CATQGALNSPLHF.

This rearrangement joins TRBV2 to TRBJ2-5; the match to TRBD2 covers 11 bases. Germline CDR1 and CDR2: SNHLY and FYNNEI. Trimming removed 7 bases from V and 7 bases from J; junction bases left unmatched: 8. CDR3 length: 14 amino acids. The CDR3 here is CASTLAGGIGTQYF. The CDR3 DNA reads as TGTGCCAGCACCCTAGCGGGGGGCATAGGGACCCAGTACTTC. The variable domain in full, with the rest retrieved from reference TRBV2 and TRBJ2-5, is EPEVTQTPSHQVTQMGQEVILRCVPISNHLYFYWYRQILGQKVEFLVSFYNNEISEKSEIFDDQFSVERPDGSNFTLKIRSTKLEDSAMYFCASTLAGGIGTQYFGPGTRLLVL.